These T cell receptor beta chains were read from a single sample in a study of T cells in Graves' hyperthyroidism and ophthalmopathy. TCRdb independently ran MiXCR on the multiplex PCR reads; one entry per CDR3 protein. The table includes nearly 600,000 distinct CDR3 sequences, about 15% detected once. The sample taken for sequencing was blood. The receptors originated from a woman under 40 with Graves' hyperthyroidism that later progressed to Graves' ophthalmopathy. Each CDR3 is given with its conserved first and last residue. Fields, in order: D gene, J gene, V gene, clone size, CDR3 protein, CDR3 DNA. D genes are given only for firm matches. Not every row has a clone size; where given, it reads once, few, many or a size class.

D: TRBD1; J: TRBJ1-2; V: TRBV29-1; size: few; CDR3: CSVDRGSSYTF; DNA: TGCAGCGTCGACAGGGGCTCGAGCTACACCTTC
D: -; J: TRBJ1-2; V: TRBV28; size: -; CDR3: CASSWNTNSYGYTF; DNA: TGTGCCAGCAGTTGGAACACAAACAGCTATGGCTACACCTTC
D: -; J: TRBJ2-3; V: TRBV4-3; size: many; CDR3: CASSQQPDADTQYF; DNA: TGCGCCAGCAGCCAACAGCCGGACGCAGATACGCAGTATTTT
D: -; J: TRBJ2-7; V: TRBV12-3/TRBV12-4; size: many; CDR3: CASNKGEYEQYF; DNA: TGTGCCAGCAACAAGGGAGAGTACGAGCAGTACTTC
D: TRBD1; J: TRBJ1-2; V: TRBV27; size: -; CDR3: CASKPRTGGNYGYTF; DNA: TGTGCCAGCAAGCCGCGGACAGGGGGCAACTATGGCTACACCTTC
D: -; J: TRBJ2-3; V: TRBV6-2/TRBV6-3; size: -; CDR3: CASSRTPGDTQYF; DNA: TGTGCCAGCAGTCGGACTCCGGGGGATACGCAGTATTTT
D: -; J: TRBJ2-3; V: TRBV15; size: many; CDR3: CATSNRIGVSTDTQYF; DNA: TGTGCCACCAGCAACCGGATCGGGGTGAGCACAGATACGCAGTATTTT
D: -; J: TRBJ2-5; V: TRBV28; size: many; CDR3: CASTREAWETQYF; DNA: TGTGCCAGCACGAGGGAGGCGTGGGAGACCCAGTACTTC
D: -; J: TRBJ2-3; V: TRBV6-2/TRBV6-3; size: few; CDR3: CASKTGAERPTQYF; DNA: TGTGCCAGCAAGACCGGGGCCGAGAGGCCTACGCAGTATTTT
D: -; J: TRBJ2-4; V: TRBV3-1; size: few; CDR3: CASSNSPVRSKNIQYF; DNA: TGTGCCAGCAGCAACTCGCCGGTAAGATCCAAAAACATTCAGTACTTC
D: TRBD1; J: TRBJ1-2; V: TRBV25-1; size: -; CDR3: CASSGRDRVYGYTF; DNA: TGTGCCAGCAGTGGTCGCGACAGGGTGTATGGCTACACCTTC
D: -; J: TRBJ1-3; V: TRBV12-3/TRBV12-4; size: many; CDR3: CASSYGPPSGNTIYF; DNA: TGTGCCAGCAGTTACGGACCGCCCTCTGGAAACACCATATATTTT
D: TRBD1; J: TRBJ1-2; V: TRBV4-3; size: few; CDR3: CASSQGWTGNYGYTF; DNA: TGCGCCAGCAGCCAGGGATGGACAGGGAACTATGGCTACACCTTC
D: TRBD1; J: TRBJ1-1; V: TRBV7-9; size: many; CDR3: CASRSRNPGGGNSEAFF; DNA: TGTGCCAGCAGGTCTCGTAATCCAGGGGGCGGGAACTCTGAAGCTTTCTTT
D: TRBD1; J: TRBJ2-2; V: TRBV15; size: few; CDR3: CATSRGGQGGGELFF; DNA: TGTGCCACCAGCAGAGGCGGACAGGGAGGTGGGGAGCTGTTTTTT
D: TRBD1; J: TRBJ2-7; V: TRBV12-3/TRBV12-4; size: many; CDR3: CASSQQGAYEQYF; DNA: TGTGCCAGCAGCCAACAGGGGGCCTACGAGCAGTACTTC
D: -; J: TRBJ2-1; V: TRBV28; size: many; CDR3: CASNEGAADEQFF; DNA: TGTGCCAGCAATGAGGGAGCGGCCGATGAGCAGTTCTTC
D: TRBD2; J: TRBJ2-1; V: TRBV15; size: many; CDR3: CATSRELAASSYNEQFF; DNA: TGTGCCACCAGCAGAGAACTAGCGGCCAGCTCCTACAATGAGCAGTTCTTC
D: TRBD1; J: TRBJ2-1; V: TRBV27; size: -; CDR3: CGTGPPYNEQFF; DNA: TGTGGGACAGGACCTCCCTACAATGAGCAGTTCTTC
D: -; J: TRBJ1-1; V: TRBV7-2; size: many; CDR3: CASSSHKNTEAFF; DNA: TGTGCCAGCAGCTCCCACAAGAACACTGAAGCTTTCTTT
D: -; J: TRBJ1-1; V: TRBV19; size: many; CDR3: CASSPPTKGLQAFF; DNA: TGTGCCAGTAGCCCTCCCACCAAAGGTCTTCAAGCTTTCTTT
D: TRBD2; J: TRBJ2-1; V: TRBV20-1; size: many; CDR3: CSARTSGRGAYNEQFF; DNA: TGCAGTGCAAGGACTAGCGGGAGAGGGGCCTACAATGAGCAGTTCTTC
D: TRBD1; J: TRBJ1-1; V: TRBV27; size: many; CDR3: CASSPGQARTMNTEAFF; DNA: TGTGCCAGCAGTCCCGGACAGGCGAGAACCATGAACACTGAAGCTTTCTTT
D: -; J: TRBJ1-2; V: TRBV7-9; size: many; CDR3: CASSPGTYPQEGYTF; DNA: TGTGCCAGCAGCCCGGGGACCTATCCCCAGGAGGGCTACACCTTC
D: TRBD1; J: TRBJ2-3; V: TRBV11-3; size: -; CDR3: CASSAPGQVADTQYF; DNA: TGTGCCAGCAGCGCCCCGGGACAGGTGGCAGATACGCAGTATTTT
D: -; J: TRBJ1-6; V: TRBV20-1; size: many; CDR3: CSAREFESSPLHF; DNA: TGCAGTGCTAGAGAATTCGAGTCTTCACCCCTCCACTTT
D: -; J: TRBJ2-1; V: TRBV18; size: many; CDR3: CASSPPSEGSEQFF; DNA: TGTGCCAGCTCACCACCGAGCGAGGGTAGTGAGCAGTTCTTC
D: -; J: TRBJ1-2; V: TRBV28; size: -; CDR3: CASTPHSGAGGYTF; DNA: TGTGCCAGCACCCCACATTCAGGGGCGGGTGGCTACACCTTC
D: -; J: TRBJ2-5; V: TRBV27; size: many; CDR3: CASSFVYQETQYF; DNA: TGTGCCAGCAGTTTTGTCTACCAAGAGACCCAGTACTTC
D: -; J: TRBJ1-1; V: TRBV30; size: -; CDR3: CAWNLAGNTEAFF; DNA: TGTGCCTGGAACCTCGCCGGGAACACTGAAGCTTTCTTT
D: TRBD1; J: TRBJ2-7; V: TRBV5-6; size: many; CDR3: CASSSDDWDRGNEQYF; DNA: TGTGCCAGCAGCTCCGACGATTGGGACAGGGGCAACGAGCAGTACTTC
D: -; J: TRBJ2-1; V: TRBV6-1; size: few; CDR3: CASRGGPDFNEQFF; DNA: TGTGCCAGCCGCGGAGGGCCGGATTTCAATGAGCAGTTCTTC
D: -; J: TRBJ2-1; V: TRBV6-2/TRBV6-3; size: many; CDR3: CASSYYFPYNEQFF; DNA: TGTGCCAGCAGTTACTACTTTCCCTACAATGAGCAGTTCTTC
D: TRBD1; J: TRBJ1-1; V: TRBV10-3; size: many; CDR3: CAIQGAQTTEAFF; DNA: TGTGCCATACAGGGGGCGCAAACCACTGAAGCTTTCTTT
D: TRBD2; J: TRBJ2-1; V: TRBV27; size: many; CDR3: CASSLLAGIGEQFF; DNA: TGTGCCAGCAGTTTGCTAGCGGGGATAGGTGAGCAGTTCTTC
D: -; J: TRBJ2-1; V: TRBV20-1; size: many; CDR3: CSAYGTDYNEQFF; DNA: TGCAGTGCTTACGGGACGGATTACAATGAGCAGTTCTTC
D: -; J: TRBJ1-2; V: TRBV30; size: -; CDR3: CAWSGTAALRGYTF; DNA: TGTGCCTGGAGTGGGACAGCCGCTTTAAGGGGCTACACCTTC
D: -; J: TRBJ1-2; V: TRBV28; size: many; CDR3: CASSSPYGGQDGYTF; DNA: TGTGCCAGCAGTTCCCCCTACGGGGGACAAGATGGCTACACCTTC
D: TRBD2; J: TRBJ2-1; V: TRBV27; size: few; CDR3: CASSSPPAGGPYNEQFF; DNA: TGTGCCAGCAGTTCGCCCCCAGCGGGAGGGCCTTACAATGAGCAGTTCTTC
D: TRBD1; J: TRBJ2-1; V: TRBV28; size: many; CDR3: CASSGDREQFF; DNA: TGTGCCAGCTCGGGGGACAGGGAGCAGTTCTTC
D: -; J: TRBJ2-7; V: TRBV20-1; size: once; CDR3: CSAFGGPSYEQCF; DNA: TGCAGTGCCTTCGGGGGCCCATCCTACGAGCAGTGCTTC
D: TRBD1; J: TRBJ1-1; V: TRBV9; size: -; CDR3: CASSSREGAITEAFF; DNA: TGTGCCAGCAGCTCAAGGGAGGGGGCAATCACTGAAGCTTTCTTT
D: TRBD2; J: TRBJ2-5; V: TRBV4-2; size: few; CDR3: CASSQSETSGQETQYF; DNA: TGTGCCAGCAGCCAAAGCGAGACTAGCGGACAAGAGACCCAGTACTTC
D: TRBD2; J: TRBJ2-4; V: TRBV19; size: -; CDR3: CASNESGRGNIQYF; DNA: TGTGCCAGTAATGAGAGCGGGAGGGGCAACATTCAGTACTTC
D: -; J: TRBJ2-1; V: TRBV20-1; size: many; CDR3: CSARDGRGSSYNEQFF; DNA: TGCAGTGCTAGAGATGGTCGTGGTAGCTCCTACAATGAGCAGTTCTTC